A single sample gave rise to the 8 T cell receptor beta chains below, sequenced in a study of cytomegalovirus exposure and HLA in healthy donors. Sequencing was performed with immunoSEQ multiplex PCR; in TCRdb, only in-frame clones are kept and a portion is missing. The sample has about 57,000 clones; more than 80% are singletons. The sample taken for sequencing was PBMCs. Receptors originate from a young woman in good health and CMV-seronegative.

The chain joins TRBV30 to TRBJ1-2, with D perhaps matching TRBD1 (6 bases). The CDR3 consists of 11 residues. V gave up 4 bases and J gave up 8 bases, with 11 bases separating them. Germline V CDR1 and CDR2: GTSNPN, SVGIG (reference sequence). The CDR3 spells CAWNRDGGYTF. The CDR3 DNA reads TGTGCCTGGAACAGGGACGGCGGCTACACCTTC.

CDR3 DNA sequence: TGTGCCAGCACCGGGGGGGCCACTCACACCGGGGAGCTGTTTTTT. It codes for CASTGGATHTGELFF. V usage is TRBV27 and J usage is TRBJ2-2; 8 bases agree with TRBD2. This CDR3 region has 15 residues. The germline gives CDR1 MNHEY, CDR2 SMNVEV (reference sequence). The V segment lost 7 bases and the J segment 3 bases; nucleotides outside the gene matches: 7.

Only one count was recorded for this clone. The V and J genes are TRBV19 and TRBJ1-1; 8 nucleotides line up with TRBD1. The CDR3 covers 15 residues. CDR1 is LNHDA and CDR2 is SQIVND in the germline V gene (reference sequence). The trim removed 6 bases at V and 0 bases at J, leaving 6 bases unmatched. CDR3 residues: CASSPPDRVNTEAFF. The DNA of the CDR3 is TGTGCCAGTAGCCCTCCGGACAGGGTGAACACTGAAGCTTTCTTT.

The chain uses TRBV25-1 and TRBJ2-5; 7 bases are shared with TRBD1. Germline trimming cut 5 bases from V and 1 base from J; bases unmatched to any gene: 4. This CDR3 has 14 residues. The germline V gene has CDR1 MGHDK and CDR2 SYGVNS. The CDR3 coding sequence is TGTGCCAGCAGTAAACCAGGGGGCCAAGAGACCCAGTACTTC. Translated: CASSKPGGQETQYF.

This clone showed up just once. The V call is TRBV5-4, the J call TRBJ2-1; D might be TRBD1 (5 bases). This CDR3 comprises 14 residues. V was cut by 1 base and J by 2 bases, with 7 bases left in between. Germline-derived CDR1 and CDR2 are SGHNT and YYREEE (reference sequence). The CDR3 loop is CASSLRGPYNEQFF. The CDR3 DNA reads as TGTGCCAGCAGCTTGAGGGGTCCCTACAATGAGCAGTTCTTC.

The sample holds many counts of this clone. The chain recombines TRBV13 with TRBJ1-6, with 8 bases aligning to TRBD1. Trimming removed 3 bases from V and 10 bases from J; junction bases left unmatched: 8. This CDR3 spans 15 amino acids. Per the germline V gene, CDR1 is PRHDT and CDR2 is FYEKMQ (reference sequence). The chain's CDR3 is CASSFSGTGISPLHF. CDR3 bases: TGTGCCAGCAGCTTCTCCGGGACAGGCATCTCACCCCTCCACTTT. The full variable domain, completed using reference TRBV13 and TRBJ1-6, is AAGVIQSPRHLIKEKRETATLKCYPIPRHDTVYWYQQGPGQDPQFLISFYEKMQSDKGSIPDRFSAQQFSDYHSELNMSSLELGDSALYFCASSFSGTGISPLHFGNGTRLTVT.

The chain carries TRBV27 and TRBJ2-7; 8 bases fit TRBD1. The V gene's germline CDR1 is MNHEY and CDR2 SMNVEV (reference sequence). Trimming took 5 bases from V and 7 from J; bases not matched to a gene: 13. The CDR3 runs to 15 residues. The CDR3 is CASSLGQVSLGEQYF. CDR3 coding DNA: TGTGCCAGCAGTCTGGGACAGGTTAGCCTGGGTGAGCAGTACTTC.

The rearrangement joins TRBV18 to TRBJ2-1; maybe TRBD2 (6 bases). CDR1 is KGHSH, CDR2 LQKENI, per germline. V lost 6 bases and J 7 bases, leaving 16 bases between the germline ends. The length of the CDR3 is 14 residues. This CDR3 reads CASSQSETRNEQFF. The CDR3 DNA sequence: TGTGCCAGCTCCCAATCAGAGACTAGAAATGAGCAGTTCTTC.